The present T cell receptor (beta chain) was sequenced within a study of blood T cell repertoires in COVID-19. Study summary: Whether acute or convalescent, the COVID-19 samples came from the United States, Italy and Spain. PBMCs, B-cell-depleted T cells, or T cells provided the cDNA or gDNA that made up the material.

Per the original methods: By means of reference gene primer amplification, nucleated cell counts were estimated. TCRdb's copy holds only in-frame clones and misses some; the assay was immunoSEQ multiplex PCR. Clone size and the V and J calls come from that table; the DNA yielded D and trimming. The sample records approximately 100,000 clones, approximately 80% being singletons. Germline V CDR1 and CDR2: SGHTA, FQGNSA. The CDR3 spans 15 residues. V was clipped by 5 bases and J by 1 base, with 14 bases between them. V gene TRBV7-2 combines with J gene TRBJ1-2, with unresolved D. This TCR came from a woman of 80 years or more with active or convalescent COVID-19. Sequencing was performed on peripheral blood. The CDR3 sequence: CASSPSGTINYGYTF. The CDR3 bases are TGTGCCAGCAGCCCCTCAGGAACGATTAACTATGGCTACACCTTC.